A single T cell receptor (beta chain) is shown here with its context. Other DNA sequences in the same sample also yield this CDR3. Each PCR replicate from the sorted subsets contained about 200 ng DNA, which is about 30,000 T cell genomes. Sequencing used immunoSEQ multiplex PCR; TCRdb keeps in-frame clones, though not all of them. The table lists approximately 2,300,000 clones, 85% to 95% of them singletons. The V gene lost 2 bases and the J gene lost 2 bases, with 7 bases spanning the gap. CDR3 size: 13 residues. Germline V CDR1 and CDR2: SGDLS, YYNGEE. The sample originates from a study of shared clonotypes between healthy human individuals.

This clonotype was sampled from a man aged 18 to 29 in good health. Some clones in this sample may be carry-over from other donors' samples. Sample: naive CD4+ T cells from PBMCs. Subset in this sample: CD45RA+ positively selected. This sequence joins TRBV9 and TRBJ2-5; either TRBD1 or TRBD2 may supply D (5 bases each). CDR3 nucleotide sequence: TGTGCCAGCAGCGTGAGGGGACAAGAGACCCAGTACTTC. Its translation: CASSVRGQETQYF. Variable domain in full (rest from reference TRBV9 and TRBJ2-5): DSGVTQTPKHLITATGQRVTLRCSPRSGDLSVYWYQQSLDQGLQFLIQYYNGEERAKGNILERFSAQQFPDLHSELNLSSLELGDSALYFCASSVRGQETQYFGPGTRLLVL.